These 13 T cell receptor beta chains were sequenced from one sample in a study of siplizumab effects on memory and regulatory T cells. Using immunoSEQ multiplex PCR, the repertoire was profiled, and TCRdb retains in-frame clones only, with some absent. The sample holds 90,000 to 120,000 clones, around 90% seen once. Sequences were obtained from Tregs sorted from blood. Receptors originate from a human donor in good health.

This sequence joins TRBV28 and TRBJ2-7, with 10 bases that match TRBD2. V gave up 5 bases and J gave up 5 bases; unmatched junction bases: 9. This CDR3 is 15 amino acids long. Germline assignment: CDR1 MDHEN and CDR2 SYDVKM. The CDR3 bases are TGTGCCAGCAGTGTCCCTCTAGCGGGAGTCAACGAGCAGTACTTC. This encodes CASSVPLAGVNEQYF.

This chain uses TRBV18 with TRBJ1-2; TRBD1 aligns across 8 bases. CDR1 and CDR2 from the germline V gene are KGHSH and LQKENI. The ends lost 2 bases at V and 8 bases at J; junction bases unmatched: 4. This CDR3 is 13 amino acids long. CDR3 DNA: TGTGCCAGCTCACCAAAACAGGGGGAAGGCTACACCTTC. Residues: CASSPKQGEGYTF.

This chain joins TRBV12-5 and TRBJ2-3, with 11 nucleotides matching TRBD2. J was trimmed by 3 bases and V by 0 bases; bases with no gene match: 5. The CDR3 contains 17 residues. In germline, CDR1 is LGHNT, CDR2 FRNRAP. CDR3: CASGLVLTSGKTDTQYF. CDR3 DNA sequence: TGTGCTAGTGGTTTGGTATTGACTAGCGGGAAGACAGATACGCAGTATTTT.

This sequence joins TRBV27 and TRBJ2-1, with TRBD2 matching over 8 bases. This CDR3 has 14 residues. Germline CDR1 and CDR2: MNHEY and SMNVEV (reference sequence). V lost 7 bases and J lost 0; bases outside the gene matches: 2. DNA for the CDR3: TGTGCCAGCATCGGGAGGGCCTCCTACAATGAGCAGTTCTTC. Its translation: CASIGRASYNEQFF.

The chain carries TRBV18 and TRBJ2-7; no clear D. This CDR3 is built from 12 residues. CDR1 is KGHSH, CDR2 LQKENI, per germline. The germline V and J ends were trimmed by 6 bases and 5 bases, with 11 bases remaining between them. CDR3 sequence: CASSKPPNEQYF. The CDR3 bases are TGTGCCAGCTCGAAACCGCCAAACGAGCAGTACTTC.

The CDR3 protein is CASSVGVGGETQYF. Written as DNA, the CDR3 is TGTGCCAGCAGCGTAGGGGTAGGGGGAGAGACCCAGTACTTC. The gene calls are TRBV9 and TRBJ2-5, with D perhaps TRBD1 (6 bases). With 0 bases removed from V and 4 bases from J, the gap between germline ends came to 10 bases. The CDR3 is 14 residues long. The germline V gene has CDR1 SGDLS and CDR2 YYNGEE.

This rearrangement joins TRBV19 to TRBJ2-1; 11 bases fit TRBD2. The junction had 4 bases not matched to a gene; V was cut back by 3 bases and J by 3 bases. Germline loops: CDR1 LNHDA, CDR2 SQIVND (reference sequence). The length of the CDR3 is 16 residues. CDR3 nucleotides: TGTGCCAGTAGTATCAATCTAGCGGGAGGCTACAATGAGCAGTTCTTC. It is translated as CASSINLAGGYNEQFF.

The rearrangement links TRBV6-1 to TRBJ2-3; D may be TRBD1 (7 bases). The CDR3 loop spans 13 amino acids. Germline CDR1 and CDR2: MNHNS and SASEGT. Trimming left V 4 bases short and J 3 bases short, with 8 bases between. This CDR3 is CASSAGGTDTQYF. For the CDR3, the DNA is TGTGCCAGCAGTGCAGGGGGGACAGATACGCAGTATTTT.

V gene TRBV6-6 combines with J gene TRBJ1-2; TRBD1 matches 7 bases. V dropped 6 bases and J dropped 4; count of bases not matched to a gene: 5. Germline V gene sequence: CDR1 MNHNY, CDR2 SVGAGI (reference sequence). CDR3 length: 13 residues. The CDR3 reads CASSTRQGYGYTF. CDR3 nucleotide sequence: TGTGCCAGCAGCACCCGACAGGGCTATGGCTACACCTTC.

This chain connects TRBV5-1 to TRBJ2-7, with TRBD2 as a possible D gene (7 bases). This CDR3 has 15 residues. V lost 3 bases and J 4 bases, leaving 17 bases between the germline ends. CDR1 SGHRS and CDR2 YFSETQ come from the germline V gene. CDR3 in amino acids: CASSSGGRERYEQYF. CDR3 in DNA: TGCGCCAGCAGCTCGGGGGGCCGAGAGAGGTACGAGCAGTACTTC.

The chain uses TRBV28 and TRBJ1-1; tentatively, D is TRBD1 (6 bases). Trimming removed 3 bases from V and 5 bases from J, with 10 bases in between. The CDR3 runs 13 residues. Looked up from germline, CDR1 is MDHEN and CDR2 is SYDVKM. This chain's CDR3 is CASSFRGRTEAFF. The CDR3 region has the DNA TGTGCCAGCAGTTTCAGGGGACGGACTGAAGCTTTCTTT.

The J gene is TRBJ1-5, the V gene TRBV10-2, with a tentative D call TRBD1 (6 bases). There are 15 residues in the CDR3. V dropped 6 bases and J dropped 5 bases, with 17 bases sitting between them. Germline CDR1 is WSHSY and CDR2 is SAAADI. CDR3 DNA: TGCGCCAGCAGCCGTACAGGGCCCGGGTATCAGCCCCAGCATTTT. Translated: CASSRTGPGYQPQHF.

The rearrangement uses TRBV4-1 and TRBJ2-3; 9 bases are a match to TRBD1. With 1 base clipped from V and 4 bases from J, the junction kept 9 bases outside the gene matches. Germline V gene sequence: CDR1 MGHRA, CDR2 YSYEKL. The CDR3 is 17 amino acids. As DNA, the CDR3 is TGCGCCAGCAGCCAAGCCCCAGGACAGGGGCGGCCAGATACGCAGTATTTT. Protein: CASSQAPGQGRPDTQYF.